Presented here are 30 T cell receptor beta chains from one specimen sequenced in a study of T cells in Graves' hyperthyroidism and ophthalmopathy. Amplification of TCR beta CDR3 regions was performed using RNA transcripts as template. Carried out on the TCR CDR3, a first-round RT-PCR used the HTBI primer set. TCRdb independently ran MiXCR on the multiplex PCR reads; one entry per CDR3 protein. The sample holds 450,000 to 650,000 distinct CDR3 sequences, approximately 17% seen once. Material for sequencing was blood. The receptors stem from a woman in her late teens or twenties with Graves' ophthalmopathy.

This clonotype has only a few counts. The chain has TRBV30 and TRBJ1-4; the match to TRBD1 covers 9 bases. CDR3 length: 15 amino acids. V trimming: 4 bases; J trimming: 8 bases; junction bases outside the gene matches: 11. The germline V gene has CDR1 GTSNPN and CDR2 SVGIG (reference sequence). The DNA for the CDR3 is TGTGCCTGGAATGACCCGGGACAGGGCCACGAAAAACTGTTTTTT. Encoded protein: CAWNDPGQGHEKLFF.

This clonotype was counted at least ten times. The chain uses TRBV11-2 and TRBJ1-1; D not resolved. The CDR3 contains 14 residues. The V and J ends lost 3 bases and 3 bases respectively, with 11 bases between them. Germline CDR1 reads SGHAT; CDR2 reads FQNNGV. The CDR3 loop is CASSFRSIYTEAFF. The DNA of the CDR3 is TGTGCCAGCAGCTTTAGGTCTATCTACACTGAAGCTTTCTTT.

This clonotype has only a few counts. This chain links TRBV18 with TRBJ2-4; 11 bases are a match to TRBD1. CDR1 is KGHSH, CDR2 LQKENI, per germline. This CDR3 contains 15 residues. V lost 2 bases, J lost 9 bases, and 6 bases stayed unmatched. As DNA, the CDR3 is TGTGCCAGCTCACCAGGCTGGGACAGGGGGACCATTCAGTACTTC. It translates to CASSPGWDRGTIQYF.

This clonotype has a handful of counts. V is TRBV28 and J is TRBJ2-7; the D gene could be TRBD1 or TRBD2 (5 bases each). V was trimmed by 4 bases and J by 4 bases, leaving 23 bases between them. The CDR3 sequence is 17 residues long. Germline assignment: CDR1 MDHEN and CDR2 SYDVKM. The CDR3 loop is CASSSQKRDGRLYEQYF. CDR3 DNA sequence: TGTGCCAGCAGTTCCCAGAAGAGGGACGGAAGGTTATACGAGCAGTACTTC. The full variable domain, rest sourced from reference TRBV28 and TRBJ2-7, is DVKVTQSSRYLVKRTGEKVFLECVQDMDHENMFWYRQDPGLGLRLIYFSYDVKMKEKGDIPEGYSVSREKKERFSLILESASTNQTSMYLCASSSQKRDGRLYEQYFGPGTRLTVT.

This clonotype has ten or more counts. The chain combines TRBV28 with TRBJ2-3, with D maybe TRBD2 (6 bases). Germline V gene data show CDR1 as MDHEN and CDR2 as SYDVKM. This CDR3 has 17 amino acids. The V gene lost 6 bases and the J gene lost 8 bases, with 27 bases spanning the gap. The CDR3 DNA reads TGTGCCAGCAGCCCCGATGGTGGGGGGTCGTCGGCGGGTACGCAGTATTTT. Encoded protein: CASSPDGGGSSAGTQYF.

This clonotype was counted many times. The chain recombines TRBV10-3 with TRBJ2-7; 9 positions match TRBD2. With V trimmed by 3 bases and J by 5 bases, 8 bases remained unmatched. In germline, CDR1 is ENHRY, CDR2 SYGVKD. This CDR3 spans 15 amino acids. The CDR3 here is CAISDPSGMGNEQYF. The CDR3 DNA reads as TGTGCCATCAGTGACCCTAGCGGGATGGGGAACGAGCAGTACTTC.

There are many counts of this clonotype. The chain recombines TRBV20-1 with TRBJ2-6; D call uncertain. The length of the CDR3 is 15 residues. Trimming cost V 3 bases and J 0 bases, with 9 bases left between them. From germline, CDR1 is DFQATT and CDR2 SNEGSKA (reference sequence). Written as DNA, the CDR3 is TGCAGTGCTAGTTTCTCGTTCTCTGGGGCCAACGTCCTGACTTTC. It specifies CSASFSFSGANVLTF.

V is TRBV30 and J is TRBJ1-6; D may be TRBD1 (5 bases). The CDR3 is 18 amino acids. Germline values: CDR1 GTSNPN, CDR2 SVGIG (reference sequence). The ends were cut back, 3 bases at V and 8 bases at J, with 26 bases in the middle. The DNA of the CDR3 is TGTGCCTGGAGGGCCTACGGGGGATCAGGCGACCCCCATTCACCCCTCCACTTT. Its protein is CAWRAYGGSGDPHSPLHF.

The chain uses TRBV29-1 and TRBJ2-7; TRBD2 might be the D (5 bases). V shed 7 bases and J shed 7 bases, with 17 bases lying between them. Germline V gene lookup returns CDR1 SQVTM and CDR2 ANQGSEA. CDR3 length: 12 amino acids. CDR3 nucleotide sequence: TGCAGCGCCTATGGACTGTCTTGGGAGCAGTACTTC. Translation: CSAYGLSWEQYF.

This clonotype showed up just a few times. CDR3 loop: CASSRGLAHSGDTQYF. CDR3 coding DNA: TGTGCCAGCAGCAGAGGACTAGCCCATAGCGGGGATACGCAGTATTTT. The chain uses TRBV14 and TRBJ2-3; 8 positions match TRBD2. CDR1 SGHDN and CDR2 FVKESK come from the germline V gene. This CDR3 is built from 16 residues. J lost 6 bases, V lost 5 bases, and 13 bases had no gene match.

This clonotype was counted ten times or more. The chain employs TRBV28 and TRBJ1-5; 10 bases line up with TRBD1. The germline V gene encodes CDR1 MDHEN and CDR2 SYDVKM. Trimming at V came to 5 bases and at J to 3 bases, leaving 7 bases not matched to a gene. This CDR3 region has 16 residues. For the CDR3, the DNA is TGTGCCAGCAGTGCCCGGGACAGGGGCCCCAATCAGCCCCAGCATTTT. Amino acid sequence: CASSARDRGPNQPQHF.

This clonotype came up a few times. The J gene is TRBJ1-5, the V gene TRBV6-1; D remains unclear. The CDR3 contains 14 residues. Trimming took off 8 bases at V and 0 bases at J, with 11 bases between the two ends. Germline loops: CDR1 MNHNS, CDR2 SASEGT. CDR3 in amino acids: CASQARYSNQPQHF. In nucleotides, the CDR3 is TGTGCCAGCCAGGCTCGTTATAGCAATCAGCCCCAGCATTTT.

This clonotype was counted a few times. V gene TRBV9 combines with J gene TRBJ1-2, with D unclear. The CDR3 is 13 residues long. The ends were cut back, 3 bases at V and 3 bases at J, with 9 bases in the middle. The germline V gene encodes CDR1 SGDLS and CDR2 YYNGEE. The CDR3 is CASSEDGDYGYTF. The CDR3 region has the DNA TGTGCCAGCAGCGAAGACGGGGACTATGGCTACACCTTC.

This clonotype showed up many times. This chain joins TRBV29-1 and TRBJ1-1, with D unresolved. Germline CDR1 SQVTM, CDR2 ANQGSEA. CDR3 size: 13 residues. Trimming took 8 bases from V and 0 from J, leaving 13 bases between them. CDR3 in amino acids: CSSLRGVNTEAFF. As DNA, the CDR3 is TGCAGCTCCCTCCGGGGAGTGAACACTGAAGCTTTCTTT.

This clonotype was seen ten or more times. The rearrangement links TRBV20-1 to TRBJ2-7; either TRBD1 or TRBD2 may supply D (6 bases each). CDR1 is DFQATT, CDR2 SNEGSKA, per germline (reference sequence). V lost 3 bases and J 5 bases, leaving 14 bases between the germline ends. The CDR3 has 13 amino acids. The CDR3 sequence is CSARIGGRDEQYF. DNA for the CDR3: TGCAGTGCTAGGATCGGGGGCAGGGACGAGCAGTACTTC.

Remarks on this clonotype: Germline and junction disagree at one end, which may indicate a read error. This chain joins TRBV27 and TRBJ1-1; D ambiguous. This CDR3 has 15 amino acids. Germline CDR1 reads MNHEY; CDR2 reads SMNVEV (reference sequence). CDR3 loop: CASRRKQGPNTEASF. The DNA for the CDR3 is TGTGCCAGCAGACGTAAACAAGGACCGAACACTGAAGCTTCCTTT.

V is TRBV7-9 and J is TRBJ1-2; D gene ambiguous. Germline assignment: CDR1 SEHNR and CDR2 FQNEAQ (reference sequence). V was shortened by 2 bases and J by 8 bases, with 9 bases between the two germline ends. This CDR3 comprises 12 residues. CDR3 region: CASSLSPRGYTF. The CDR3 coding sequence is TGTGCCAGCAGCTTATCCCCACGAGGCTACACCTTC.

This clonotype was seen a few times. The rearrangement joins TRBV14 to TRBJ1-2, with D possibly matching TRBD1 (6 bases). CDR3 length: 14 amino acids. CDR1 and CDR2 (germline): SGHDN, FVKESK. Trimming pared 1 base from V and 5 bases from J, leaving 11 bases between. The CDR3 DNA reads as TGTGCCAGCAGCCAAGTACAGGGACCTTATGGCTACACCTTC. It specifies CASSQVQGPYGYTF.

In its sample, this clonotype was seen many times. The CDR3 reads CASSLEGLDRYNEQFF. CDR3 DNA sequence: TGTGCCAGCAGCTTAGAGGGACTAGACCGCTACAATGAGCAGTTCTTC. V and J are TRBV11-1 and TRBJ2-1; 8 bases map to TRBD2. The junction had 5 bases not matched to a gene; V was cut back by 1 base and J by 3 bases. Germline V gene sequence: CDR1 SGHAT, CDR2 FQDESV (reference sequence). The CDR3 runs 16 residues.

The table lists this clonotype with many counts. CDR3 loop: CASSRDRVGQETQYF. In nucleotides, the CDR3 is TGTGCCAGCAGTCGGGACAGGGTGGGGCAAGAGACCCAGTACTTC. V gene TRBV6-1 combines with J gene TRBJ2-5; TRBD1 matches at 9 bases. With 5 bases clipped from V and 2 bases from J, the junction kept 6 bases outside the gene matches. The CDR3 length is 15 residues. Per the germline V gene, CDR1 is MNHNS and CDR2 is SASEGT.

This clonotype has ten or more counts. V usage is TRBV20-1 and J usage is TRBJ2-3, with a possible D match to TRBD1 (6 bases). The CDR3 loop spans 15 amino acids. The germline CDR1 and CDR2 sequences are DFQATT and SNEGSKA (reference sequence). V was pared by 6 bases and J by 0 bases, with 16 bases between. The CDR3 protein is CSARRGGHSTDTQYF. Here the CDR3 DNA reads TGCAGTGCGAGAAGAGGGGGACACAGCACAGATACGCAGTATTTT.

The chain employs TRBV10-1 and TRBJ1-1; TRBD1 matches at 12 bases. Germline V gene lookup returns CDR1 WNHNN and CDR2 SYGVQD (reference sequence). This CDR3 comprises 11 residues. V lost 11 bases to trimming and J lost 11 bases; unmatched junction nucleotides: 6. The CDR3 DNA reads TGCGCCGACGGGACAGGGGGCCATGCTTTCTTT. The encoded protein is CADGTGGHAFF.

The sample holds a few counts of this clonotype. This chain links TRBV27 with TRBJ1-5, with 11 nucleotides matching TRBD1. Trimming at V came to 8 bases and at J to 1 base, leaving 1 base not matched to a gene. The CDR3 loop spans 14 amino acids. In germline, CDR1 is MNHEY, CDR2 SMNVEV (reference sequence). The CDR3 loop is CASGTGGSNQPQHF. The CDR3 bases are TGTGCCAGCGGGACAGGGGGAAGCAATCAGCCCCAGCATTTT.

The chain carries TRBV5-1 and TRBJ2-3; D remains ambiguous. Germline CDR1 is SGHRS and CDR2 is YFSETQ. CDR3 length: 15 amino acids. Trimming shortened V by 7 bases and J by 1 base, and 16 bases separated the two germline ends. This CDR3 is CASRAPPLGTDTQYF. CDR3 coding DNA: TGCGCCAGCCGGGCCCCCCCCTTGGGCACAGATACGCAGTATTTT.

This clonotype appeared many times. The V and J genes are TRBV30 and TRBJ1-6; the D gene is possibly TRBD1 (6 bases). Looked up from germline, CDR1 is GTSNPN and CDR2 is SVGIG (reference sequence). This CDR3 has 14 amino acids. V gave up 0 bases and J gave up 6 bases, with 9 bases separating them. CDR3 DNA sequence: TGTGCCTGGAGTGTTGGCAGGGGTAATTCACCCCTCCACTTT. Protein product: CAWSVGRGNSPLHF.

As regards this clonotype: One junction end does not reproduce the germline sequence, and a read error may be involved. This CDR3 is CASNKDSRDQLQHF. CDR3 bases: TGTGCCAGCAACAAGGACAGCAGAGATCAGCTCCAGCATTTT. The chain uses TRBV5-5 and TRBJ1-5; tentatively, D is TRBD1 (6 bases). The CDR3 is made up of 14 amino acids. Germline loops: CDR1 SGHKS, CDR2 YYEKEE (reference sequence).

The gene calls are TRBV6-2 or TRBV6-3 and TRBJ1-4, with D tentatively TRBD1 (6 bases). This CDR3 is 14 amino acids long. V shed 5 bases and J shed 4 bases, with 11 bases lying between them. Per germline, CDR1 MNHEY and CDR2 SVGEGT. CDR3 nucleotides: TGTGCCAGCAGTCCGGACAGCTTTAATGAAAAACTGTTTTTT. Translated: CASSPDSFNEKLFF.

This clonotype was recorded a few times. The J gene is TRBJ2-2, the V gene TRBV7-2; TRBD2 agrees at 7 bases. The CDR3 length is 19 residues. Germline trimming cut 6 bases from V and 0 bases from J; bases unmatched to any gene: 16. Germline loops: CDR1 SGHTA, CDR2 FQGNSA. The CDR3, as DNA: TGTGCCAGCAGTCTCACCCGGGTTCGGGACTATGCGAACACCGGGGAGCTGTTTTTT. Protein product: CASSLTRVRDYANTGELFF.

This clonotype was found a few times. CDR3 DNA sequence: TGTGCCAGCAGCCAAGGTGGCAGCCTCCCCTACGAGCAGTACTTC. This sequence encodes CASSQGGSLPYEQYF. The rearrangement uses TRBV4-2 and TRBJ2-7; unclear D gene. The CDR3 contains 15 residues. Germline CDR1 LGHNA, CDR2 YNFKEQ. The V and J ends lost 1 base and 2 bases respectively, with 12 bases between them.

The chain recombines TRBV18 with TRBJ2-4; the D is unclear. In germline, CDR1 is KGHSH, CDR2 LQKENI. V lost 7 bases, J lost 5 bases, and 12 bases lay in between. The CDR3 is 13 residues long. This CDR3 reads CASCEIVQNIQYF. DNA for the CDR3: TGTGCCAGCTGCGAAATAGTCCAAAACATTCAGTACTTC.